This T cell receptor beta chain was identified in a study of human T cells and chemical hapten exposure. Study-level information: For the roughly 25-week duration of the study, patients were given weekly doses of diphenylcyclopropenone on the scalp.

This clonotype was detected many times. From the RACE reads, TCRdb called clonotypes with MiXCR, one entry per CDR3 protein. Of under 100,000 distinct CDR3 sequences listed, roughly 10% were seen once; the top ten hold around 3.6%. The V end was cut by 7 bases, the J end by 3 bases, with 13 bases between. The V gene's germline CDR1 is MNHEY and CDR2 SVGEGT. The CDR3 length is 13 residues. Time point specified: patch test 3, about 24 weeks after DPC sensitization. Treatment of the sample: therapeutic diphenylcyclopropenone sensitization with weekly scalp DPC. Alopecia patients deemed DPC-suitable, aged 18 to 70, excluding pregnancy.

This sequence was found in a woman aged 45-59 years with alopecia areata. Some clones in this sample may be carry-over from other donors' samples. The V call is TRBV6-2 or TRBV6-3, the J call TRBJ2-7; D is undetermined. The material sequenced was whole blood, taken in connection with sensitization to the hapten diphenylcyclopropenone (DPC). The CDR3 loop is CASTTEERYEQYF. DNA for the CDR3: TGTGCCAGCACCACCGAGGAGCGCTACGAGCAGTACTTC.